One sample yielded the 19 T cell receptor beta chains listed below, sequenced in a study of blood T cell repertoires in COVID-19. The method was immunoSEQ multiplex PCR; TCRdb's version includes in-frame clones alone and lacks a portion of them. The data contain roughly 52,000 clones, roughly 90% of them singletons. The source material was peripheral blood. The receptors originated from a man in his forties with COVID-19, enrolled during active disease.

The rearrangement joins TRBV9 to TRBJ2-3; D is possibly TRBD2 (6 bases). The CDR3 length is 17 residues. V was pared by 4 bases and J by 0 bases, with 18 bases between. Per the germline V gene, CDR1 is SGDLS and CDR2 is YYNGEE. CDR3 nucleotides: TGTGCCAGCAGCCCCCACCCGGGACTTTCCAGCACAGATACGCAGTATTTT. Protein: CASSPHPGLSSTDTQYF.

The chain uses TRBV7-9 and TRBJ2-3; possibly TRBD2 for D (5 bases). CDR3 length: 15 amino acids. Trimming removed 2 bases at V and 6 bases at J, with 15 bases between. CDR1 SEHNR and CDR2 FQNEAQ come from the germline V gene (reference sequence). The CDR3 reads CASSLRGSHPDTQYF. The CDR3 coding sequence is TGTGCCAGCAGCTTAAGAGGGTCGCACCCCGATACGCAGTATTTT.

This sequence joins TRBV2 and TRBJ1-5; D might be TRBD1 (5 bases). This CDR3 region has 16 residues. Per germline, CDR1 SNHLY and CDR2 FYNNEI. Trimming took off 3 bases at V and 5 bases at J, with 17 bases between the two ends. CDR3 DNA: TGTGCCAGCAGTGATCTAATCTGGGGGGGGGATCAGCCCCAGCATTTT. This translates into CASSDLIWGGDQPQHF.

The genes are TRBV27 and TRBJ2-7; no definite D call. The V gene's germline CDR1 is MNHEY and CDR2 SMNVEV (reference sequence). V was trimmed by 6 bases and J by 4 bases, leaving 10 bases between them. CDR3 length: 12 residues. The CDR3 DNA sequence: TGTGCCAGCAGCCGTAGCCCATACGAGCAGTACTTC. Translating gives CASSRSPYEQYF.

V is TRBV18 and J is TRBJ2-5; TRBD1 aligns across 7 bases. V gave up 3 bases and J gave up 1 base; unmatched junction bases: 2. Germline V lookup: CDR1 KGHSH, CDR2 LQKENI. The CDR3 length is 14 residues. CDR3 bases: TGTGCCAGCTCACCCCGGGACAGCCAAGAGACCCAGTACTTC. This codes for CASSPRDSQETQYF.

J is TRBJ1-6 and V is TRBV15, with a tentative D call TRBD1 (6 bases). V lost 4 bases to trimming and J lost 8 bases, with 15 bases between them. This CDR3 has 15 residues. The germline V gene encodes CDR1 LNHNV and CDR2 YYDKDF (reference sequence). CDR3 amino acids: CATSTPQGVDSPLHF. CDR3 in DNA: TGTGCCACCAGCACCCCACAGGGAGTCGATTCACCCCTCCACTTT. Full variable domain (outside the CDR3, taken from reference TRBV15 and TRBJ1-6): DAMVIQNPRYQVTQFGKPVTLSCSQTLNHNVMYWYQQKSSQAPKLLFHYYDKDFNNEADTPDNFQSRRPNTSFCFLDIRSPGLGDTAMYLCATSTPQGVDSPLHFGNGTRLTVT.

CDR3 protein: CASRATGGNQPQHF. CDR3 sequence (DNA): TGTGCCAGCAGGGCGACCGGAGGGAATCAGCCCCAGCATTTT. The V gene is TRBV28, the J gene TRBJ1-5; D not certain. This CDR3 is 14 amino acids long. The V gene lost 6 bases and the J gene lost 4 bases, with 13 bases spanning the gap. CDR1 is MDHEN, CDR2 SYDVKM, per germline.

The rearrangement links TRBV4-1 to TRBJ2-3; 13 bases agree with TRBD2. Germline CDR1 is MGHRA and CDR2 is YSYEKL. The CDR3 has 19 residues. V trimming: 0 bases; J trimming: 3 bases; junction bases outside the gene matches: 9. The CDR3 sequence: CASSQDPGGTSGTTDTQYF. CDR3 nucleotides: TGCGCCAGCAGCCAAGATCCGGGAGGGACTAGCGGGACAACAGATACGCAGTATTTT.

This clone was detected once. The chain joins TRBV5-4 to TRBJ2-7; 9 bases line up with TRBD1. The CDR3 is 13 residues long. Germline V gene data show CDR1 as SGHNT and CDR2 as YYREEE (reference sequence). Trimming removed 4 bases from V and 4 bases from J; junction bases left unmatched: 3. The CDR3 loop reads CASSLDRGYEQYF. The CDR3 DNA follows: TGTGCCAGCAGCCTGGACAGGGGATACGAGCAGTACTTC.

This sequence joins TRBV11-2 and TRBJ2-1; TRBD2 matches 9 bases. The V segment lost 2 bases and the J segment 9 bases; nucleotides outside the gene matches: 2. CDR3 length: 13 residues. Germline V CDR1 and CDR2: SGHAT, FQNNGV. The chain's CDR3 is CASSLLAGSEQFF. CDR3 nucleotides: TGTGCCAGCAGCTTACTAGCGGGAAGTGAGCAGTTCTTC.

The chain uses TRBV19 and TRBJ2-7; no clear D. The germline V and J ends were trimmed by 9 bases and 6 bases, with 18 bases remaining between them. Germline CDR1 reads LNHDA; CDR2 reads SQIVND (reference sequence). The CDR3 runs 13 residues. The CDR3, as DNA: TGTGCCAGCGTTCGACAAGCCGTCCCCGAGCAGTACTTC. Translation gives CASVRQAVPEQYF.

The chain joins TRBV5-1 to TRBJ2-7; no firm D call. The CDR3 sequence is 14 residues long. Trimming left V 2 bases short and J 3 bases short, with 12 bases between. The germline CDR1 and CDR2 sequences are SGHRS and YFSETQ. The DNA of the CDR3 is TGCGCCAGCAGCTTTAGCCAGTTCTTCTACGAGCAGTACTTC. Its protein product is CASSFSQFFYEQYF. Looking up the rest from reference TRBV5-1 and TRBJ2-7 gives the full variable domain: KAGVTQTPRYLIKTRGQQVTLSCSPISGHRSVSWYQQTPGQGLQFLFEYFSETQRNKGNFPGRFSGRQFSNSRSEMNVSTLELGDSALYLCASSFSQFFYEQYFGPGTRLTVT.

A few counts support this clone. The chain uses TRBV4-1 and TRBJ1-2, with 8 bases fitting TRBD1. The J segment lost 2 bases and the V segment lost 0 bases, leaving 8 bases of the junction unmatched. The CDR3 has 17 residues. Germline CDR1 MGHRA, CDR2 YSYEKL. The CDR3 nucleotides read TGCGCCAGCAGCCAAGAGAGACAGGGGATAGGGAACTATGGCTACACCTTC. Encoded protein: CASSQERQGIGNYGYTF.

The rearrangement joins TRBV5-1 to TRBJ2-3; 8 bases agree with TRBD2. V trimming: 4 bases; J trimming: 3 bases; junction bases outside the gene matches: 7. The CDR3 length is 15 residues. Germline V lookup: CDR1 SGHRS, CDR2 YFSETQ. CDR3 DNA: TGCGCCAGCAGCGCGGGGGGTAAGGGGACAGATACGCAGTATTTT. Translation: CASSAGGKGTDTQYF.

The V and J genes are TRBV3-1 (or the pseudogene TRBV3-2) and TRBJ2-1, with TRBD2 identical over 10 bases. J was trimmed by 3 bases and V by 4 bases; bases with no gene match: 6. Germline V gene sequence: CDR1 LGHDT, CDR2 YNNKEL (reference sequence). This CDR3 comprises 16 residues. CDR3 in DNA: TGTGCCAGCAGCCCAGCCAGCGGGGGGGTCTACAATGAGCAGTTCTTC. Its protein is CASSPASGGVYNEQFF.

The chain carries TRBV3-1 (or the pseudogene TRBV3-2) and TRBJ1-5; 10 positions match TRBD1. After removal of 4 bases from V and 4 bases from J, the junction contained 4 bases not matched to a gene. In germline, CDR1 is LGHDT, CDR2 YNNKEL (reference sequence). The CDR3 consists of 15 residues. The DNA of the CDR3 is TGTGCCAGCAGCCGGGACAGGGGAAGGAATCAGCCCCAGCATTTT. As protein: CASSRDRGRNQPQHF.

The V gene is TRBV20-1, the J gene TRBJ1-6, with 9 bases lining up with TRBD1. Germline loops: CDR1 DFQATT, CDR2 SNEGSKA (reference sequence). The CDR3 length is 15 residues. V was clipped by 3 bases and J by 5 bases; unmatched bases: 5. Here the CDR3 reads CSASGDRANNSPLHF. CDR3 DNA sequence: TGCAGTGCTAGTGGGGACAGGGCTAATAATTCACCCCTCCACTTT.

This rearrangement joins TRBV6-6 to TRBJ2-1; 8 bases agree with TRBD1. V lost 6 bases and J lost 2; bases outside the gene matches: 9. Germline CDR1 is MNHNY and CDR2 is SVGAGI (reference sequence). The CDR3 has 16 residues. CDR3 amino acids: CASRAGTGLTYNEQFF. The CDR3 DNA sequence: TGTGCCAGCAGAGCCGGGACAGGACTTACCTACAATGAGCAGTTCTTC.

V usage is TRBV7-2 and J usage is TRBJ1-5; D perhaps matches TRBD1 (5 bases). CDR1 is SGHTA, CDR2 FQGNSA, per germline. V dropped 5 bases and J dropped 3 bases, with 11 bases sitting between them. The CDR3 has 14 amino acids. CDR3 sequence reads: CASSADRNNQPQHF. In nucleotides, the CDR3 is TGTGCCAGCAGCGCAGACAGAAACAATCAGCCCCAGCATTTT.